The next 15 T cell receptor beta chains were all read from a single sample in a study of T cells in Graves' hyperthyroidism and ophthalmopathy. Authors of the study amplified TCR beta CDR3 regions from RNA transcripts. The study used the HTBI primer set for a first-round RT-PCR of the TCR CDR3. TCRdb redid the calling of the multiplex PCR reads with MiXCR, one entry per CDR3 protein. The table has some 600,000 distinct CDR3 sequences, around 14% seen once. What was sequenced was blood. The source is a woman aged 30 to 39 with Graves' hyperthyroidism that later progressed to Graves' ophthalmopathy.

This clonotype has at least ten counts. The V and J genes are TRBV11-2 and TRBJ1-1; possibly TRBD1 for D (6 bases). The germline CDR1 and CDR2 sequences are SGHAT and FQNNGV. V dropped 6 bases and J dropped 5 bases, with 19 bases sitting between them. This CDR3 contains 15 residues. The CDR3 nucleotides read TGTGCCAGCAGGCACCCGGGCCTAAGGGGGACTGAAGCTTTCTTT. Amino acid sequence: CASRHPGLRGTEAFF.

In this sample, this clonotype turned up a few times. This rearrangement joins TRBV14 to TRBJ2-1; TRBD1 or TRBD2 may be the D gene (5 bases each). The CDR3 covers 13 residues. CDR1 is SGHDN and CDR2 is FVKESK in the germline V gene. Trimming left V 1 base short and J 8 bases short, with 9 bases between. Here the CDR3 DNA reads TGTGCCAGCAGCCAAGCCAGGGAGTATGAGCAGTTCTTC. Encoded protein: CASSQAREYEQFF.

In regard to this clonotype: This sequence may be a read error, since a much larger clone differs from it by one base. Here the CDR3 reads CASSFGGGPRELSF. CDR3 DNA: TGTGCCAGCAGCTTCGGGGGAGGCCCACGGGAGCTGTCTTTT. The chain recombines TRBV11-2 with TRBJ2-2, with D perhaps TRBD2 (6 bases). The CDR3 is made up of 14 amino acids. The germline gives CDR1 SGHAT, CDR2 FQNNGV.

This sequence joins TRBV20-1 and TRBJ2-2; D is unresolved. The V gene lost 3 bases and the J gene lost 4 bases, with 9 bases spanning the gap. Germline loops: CDR1 DFQATT, CDR2 SNEGSKA (reference sequence). The CDR3 is 13 residues long. CDR3 DNA: TGCAGTGCTAGGCTGCCCGTCACCGGGGAGCTGTTTTTT. This translates into CSARLPVTGELFF.

This clonotype was recorded at least ten times. The V call is TRBV3-1, the J call TRBJ2-7; either TRBD1 or TRBD2 may fit D (6 bases each). Germline-derived CDR1 and CDR2 are LGHDT and YNNKEL (reference sequence). CDR3 length equals 11 residues. Between the trimmed V and J ends, which lost 5 bases and 7 bases, there was a span of 9 bases. CDR3 sequence reads: CASSGGGEQYF. The CDR3 bases are TGTGCCAGCAGCGGAGGGGGGGAGCAGTACTTC.

This clonotype was observed at least ten times. This chain connects TRBV30 to TRBJ1-2; TRBD1 might be the D (5 bases). V lost 4 bases to trimming and J lost 2 bases, with 20 bases between them. This CDR3 comprises 16 residues. Germline CDR1 is GTSNPN and CDR2 is SVGIG (reference sequence). CDR3 sequence: CAWKYNQGGGNYGYTF. The CDR3 nucleotides are TGTGCCTGGAAATATAACCAGGGAGGCGGAAACTATGGCTACACCTTC.

This clonotype was recorded many times. The CDR3 DNA sequence: TGCAGTGCTCTACAGGGGTTTGATTCACCCCTCCACTTT. This encodes CSALQGFDSPLHF. The rearrangement links TRBV20-1 to TRBJ1-6; 7 bases fit TRBD1. The CDR3 totals 13 residues. The germline V gene has CDR1 DFQATT and CDR2 SNEGSKA (reference sequence). V lost 5 bases, J lost 8 bases, and 6 bases stayed unmatched.

In this sample, this clonotype turned up many times. The chain joins TRBV5-6 to TRBJ2-3; D unclear. Germline V lookup: CDR1 SGHDT, CDR2 YYEEEE. This CDR3 has 14 amino acids. The V gene lost 0 bases and the J gene lost 2 bases, with 7 bases spanning the gap. The CDR3 bases are TGTGCCAGCAGCTTGGTGAGGACCACAGATACGCAGTATTTT. Protein product: CASSLVRTTDTQYF.

V gene TRBV4-1 combines with J gene TRBJ2-7; 7 bases are shared with TRBD2. The CDR3 length is 18 residues. V shed 0 bases and J 0 bases; nucleotides not matched to a gene: 11. Germline CDR1 reads MGHRA; CDR2 reads YSYEKL. For the CDR3, the DNA is TGCGCCAGCAGCCAAGATCGGGCTAGCGGCAAGAGCTCCTACGAGCAGTACTTC. It encodes CASSQDRASGKSSYEQYF.

This clonotype was found many times. The chain recombines TRBV29-1 with TRBJ2-5; no reliable D call. The germline V gene has CDR1 SQVTM and CDR2 ANQGSEA. The CDR3 extends over 13 amino acids. Trimming stripped 6 bases from V and 1 base from J, with 12 bases between. The DNA of the CDR3 is TGCAGCGTGATCGGCGTATTCCAAGAGACCCAGTACTTC. Translation: CSVIGVFQETQYF.

This clonotype was counted many times. The CDR3 nucleotides are TGTGCCAGCAGTTTAAATCGAGGGCGGGGGCTTGATACGCAGTATTTT. It is translated as CASSLNRGRGLDTQYF. The chain employs TRBV28 and TRBJ2-3; tentatively, D is TRBD2 (7 bases). Per the germline V gene, CDR1 is MDHEN and CDR2 is SYDVKM. This CDR3 contains 16 residues. With 2 bases removed from V and 6 bases from J, the gap between germline ends came to 18 bases. The whole variable domain, filled in from reference TRBV28 and TRBJ2-3, reads DVKVTQSSRYLVKRTGEKVFLECVQDMDHENMFWYRQDPGLGLRLIYFSYDVKMKEKGDIPEGYSVSREKKERFSLILESASTNQTSMYLCASSLNRGRGLDTQYFGPGTRLTVL.

In regard to this clonotype: Given a much more abundant clone one base away, this may be a read error. V is TRBV12-3 or TRBV12-4 and J is TRBJ2-1; the D is unclear. Trimming cost V 5 bases and J 7 bases, with 9 bases left between them. The CDR3 length is 12 residues. The CDR3 bases are TGTGCCAGCAGTCCTATGGGGAATGAGCAGTTCTTC. As protein: CASSPMGNEQFF.

This sequence joins TRBV14 and TRBJ2-1, with 10 bases identical to TRBD2. CDR3 length equals 16 residues. After removal of 5 bases from V and 8 bases from J, the junction contained 12 bases not matched to a gene. The germline V gene encodes CDR1 SGHDN and CDR2 FVKESK. CDR3 sequence: CASSSIEREGRDEQFF. The CDR3 bases are TGTGCCAGCAGCTCTATCGAGCGGGAGGGCCGCGATGAGCAGTTCTTC.

In its sample, this clonotype was seen many times. The rearrangement uses TRBV7-3 and TRBJ1-1; D call uncertain. Trimming shortened V by 6 bases and J by 1 base, and 15 bases separated the two germline ends. This CDR3 has 15 residues. From germline, CDR1 is SGHTA and CDR2 FQGTGA. CDR3 DNA sequence: TGTGCCAGCAGTCCCGGTAGAGGATCGAACACTGAAGCTTTCTTT. Translation: CASSPGRGSNTEAFF.

This clonotype occurred a few times. The chain couples TRBV12-5 to TRBJ1-1; 8 positions agree with TRBD1. The ends lost 11 bases at V and 1 base at J; junction bases unmatched: 6. The CDR3 spans 13 residues. Germline values: CDR1 LGHNT, CDR2 FRNRAP. For the CDR3, the DNA is TGTGCTGATGAGGGACAGGAGAACACTGAAGCTTTCTTT. Translated: CADEGQENTEAFF.